Listed below are T cell receptor beta chains from one sample, sequenced in a study of Ad26.COV2.S vaccination and SARS-CoV-2 variants. TCRdb's copy holds only in-frame clones and misses some; the assay was immunoSEQ multiplex PCR. The sample yields some 480,000 clones, approximately 88% seen once. Sequencing used peripheral blood, obtained in a trial of Ad26.COV2.S vaccine versus placebo. Receptors were obtained from a person aged 18-65 years who received the Ad26.COV2.S COVID-19 vaccine or a placebo. The CDR3 runs from the conserved cysteine through the conserved F or W. A D gene is named only where the DNA matches it firmly. Some rows have no size entry. The others give once, few or many, or a class for an expanded clone.

D | J | V | size | DNA | CDR3
. | TRBJ1-6 | TRBV28 | . | TGTGCCAGCAGTGATCCGGGACAAAGCGTATTTGGTAATTCACCCCTCCACTTT | CASSDPGQSVFGNSPLHF
TRBD1 | TRBJ2-1 | TRBV29-1 | . | TGCAGCGGAACAAACAGGGGTAGGCAGTTCTTC | CSGTNRGRQFF
. | TRBJ2-3 | TRBV11-2 | . | TGTGCCAGCAGCTCCTTCTCTAGCACAGATACGCAGTATTTT | CASSSFSSTDTQYF
TRBD2 | TRBJ2-7 | TRBV6-2/TRBV6-3 | . | TGTGCCAGCAGCTTTGGACTAGGGAGTTACGAGCAGTACTTC | CASSFGLGSYEQYF
. | TRBJ1-1 | TRBV19 | many | TGTGCCAGTAGTATCCAGAGTGAAGCTTTCTTT | CASSIQSEAFF
. | TRBJ1-4 | TRBV7-9 | few | TGTGCCAGCAGCCCTGATGGGCAGGGTGGAGGAAAACTGTTTTTT | CASSPDGQGGGKLFF
. | TRBJ2-7 | TRBV30 | . | TGTGCCTGGAGTGTAACCGCAGGCTACGAGCAGTACTTC | CAWSVTAGYEQYF
. | TRBJ2-2 | TRBV2 | once | TGTGCCAGCAGTTACCAGGGCACCGGGGAGCTGTTTTTT | CASSYQGTGELFF
. | TRBJ1-1 | TRBV5-1 | . | TGCGCCAGCAGCTTGTTTGGGGGGCAGGACACTGAAGCTTTCTTT | CASSLFGGQDTEAFF
. | TRBJ1-5 | TRBV5-8 | . | TGTGCCAGCAGCTCCTCCCACAGGGGCAATCAGCCCCAGCATTTT | CASSSSHRGNQPQHF
. | TRBJ1-2 | TRBV5-1 | . | TGCGCCAGCAGCTTTCCGCCTACTAGTGGCTACACCTTC | CASSFPPTSGYTF
TRBD1 | TRBJ1-3 | TRBV29-1 | . | TGCAGCGTTGAAGAAGGGACAGCTGGAAACACCATATATTTT | CSVEEGTAGNTIYF
. | TRBJ2-5 | TRBV12-3/TRBV12-4 | . | TGTGCCAGCAGTTTATGGGAACAAGAGACCCAGTACTTC | CASSLWEQETQYF
TRBD2 | TRBJ2-1 | TRBV5-1 | . | TGCGCCAGCAGCTTGGGGAATAAGCGGGGTAGCTCCTACAATGAGCAGTTCTTC | CASSLGNKRGSSYNEQFF
. | TRBJ2-7 | TRBV23-1 | . | TGCGCCAGCAGTCAATCAGGGGACTACGAGCAGTACTTC | CASSQSGDYEQYF
. | TRBJ2-1 | TRBV19 | . | TGTGCCAGTAGCCAGGGGGGGACTTACAATGAGCAGTTCTTC | CASSQGGTYNEQFF
TRBD1 | TRBJ1-6 | TRBV9 | once | TGTGCCAGCAGCGGGGGGACAGGGGATAATTCACCCCTCCACTTT | CASSGGTGDNSPLHF
. | TRBJ1-2 | TRBV11-2 | . | TGTGCCAGCAGCCCGGACAGCAAATATGGCTACACCTTC | CASSPDSKYGYTF
TRBD1 | TRBJ2-2 | TRBV6-5 | . | TGTGCCAGCAGTTCGACAGGGGGGTCCGCCGGGGAGCTGTTTTTT | CASSSTGGSAGELFF
TRBD1 | TRBJ1-4 | TRBV5-1 | . | TGCGCCAGCAGTTCCGCGGGACAGGCGTATGAAAAACTGTTTTTT | CASSSAGQAYEKLFF
. | TRBJ2-1 | TRBV6-5 | . | TGTGCCAGCAGTTCTCCAAGCCCGCGGAAGCAGTTCTTC | CASSSPSPRKQFF
. | TRBJ2-7 | TRBV27 | few | TGTGCCAGCAGTCTCTCACCGCCTGGGGGCAGGCTTACCGAGCAGTACTTC | CASSLSPPGGRLTEQYF
. | TRBJ1-1 | TRBV3-1/TRBV3-2 | once | TGTGCCAGCAGCCAAGACGAGACTGAAGCTTTCTTT | CASSQDETEAFF
. | TRBJ1-2 | TRBV7-2 | . | TGTGCCAGCAGCTTGGCGGCAGATCCGACCCAGGGGTTAGGCTACACCTTC | CASSLAADPTQGLGYTF
. | TRBJ1-1 | TRBV29-1 | few | TGCAGCGCCAGCATGCTTCCTGGTGAAGCTTTCTTT | CSASMLPGEAFF
. | TRBJ1-1 | TRBV6-2/TRBV6-3 | . | TGTGCCAGCAGTTTGCGGGGCGCTGAAGCTTTCTTT | CASSLRGAEAFF
. | TRBJ1-3 | TRBV30 | . | TGTGCCTGGATACAGAAAAATGGAAACACCATATATTTT | CAWIQKNGNTIYF
TRBD1 | TRBJ1-1 | TRBV6-2/TRBV6-3 | . | TGTGCCAGCAGTATCAGGGGGATGAACACTGAAGCTTTCTTT | CASSIRGMNTEAFF
. | TRBJ2-1 | TRBV5-1 | . | TGCGCCAGCAGCTTGATGACAGACAATGAGCAGTTCTTC | CASSLMTDNEQFF
TRBD1 | TRBJ2-1 | TRBV6-4 | . | TGTGCCAGCAGTCCCGGACAGGGTCGTAAGAATGAGCAGTTCTTC | CASSPGQGRKNEQFF
TRBD1 | TRBJ1-2 | TRBV18 | . | TGTGCCAGCTCACCAGTAACAGGGGGCTACGGCTACACCTTC | CASSPVTGGYGYTF
. | TRBJ2-1 | TRBV5-6 | . | TGTGCCAGCAGCTTGGTTGGAGCCTCCTACAATGAGCAGTTCTTC | CASSLVGASYNEQFF
. | TRBJ2-1 | TRBV20-1 | . | TGCAGTGCTCCTAGCTACAATGAGCAGTTCTTC | CSAPSYNEQFF
. | TRBJ1-5 | TRBV6-5 | once | TGTGCCAGCAGCCCGGGGGCCCCAAGCAATCAGCCCCAGCATTTT | CASSPGAPSNQPQHF
. | TRBJ2-7 | TRBV28 | . | TGTGCCAGCAGTTTACTCGGGGGAGCCTACGAGCAGTACTTC | CASSLLGGAYEQYF
. | TRBJ2-7 | TRBV28 | once | TGTGCCAGCAGTAAGGACAGCAACGAGCAGTACTTC | CASSKDSNEQYF
. | TRBJ1-1 | TRBV19 | few | TGTGCCAGTAGTATCAGTTTAGGGACCGCTGAAGCTTTCTTT | CASSISLGTAEAFF
. | TRBJ1-2 | TRBV11-2 | . | TGTGCCAGCAGCTTAGATTTGAGTGGCTACACCTTC | CASSLDLSGYTF
. | TRBJ1-6 | TRBV5-5 | . | TGTGCCAGCAGCTTAGGCACAGGGTTAGGTTCACCCCTCCACTTT | CASSLGTGLGSPLHF
. | TRBJ2-5 | TRBV7-2 | . | TGTGCCAGCAGCTTTATGGGGGCCCAAGAGACCCAGTACTTC | CASSFMGAQETQYF
TRBD1 | TRBJ1-1 | TRBV10-1 | few | TGCGCCAGCAGTGTGGACAGGGTCCTCACTGAAGCTTTCTTT | CASSVDRVLTEAFF
. | TRBJ1-5 | TRBV19 | . | TGTGCCAGTAGTTCCTTGTTTTGGGATCAGCCCCAGCATTTT | CASSSLFWDQPQHF
TRBD2 | TRBJ2-3 | TRBV4-2 | . | TGTGCCAGCAGCCAAGCCCGGGGGAGCGGGAGGGCCGGAGATACGCAGTATTTT | CASSQARGSGRAGDTQYF
. | TRBJ2-7 | TRBV20-1 | . | TGCAGTGCTAGTCGTCTGGTCGCCTACGAGCAGTACTTC | CSASRLVAYEQYF
. | TRBJ2-2 | TRBV28 | . | TGTGCCAGCAGTTTCCTAGTAGGAGGGGGGGACGGGGAGCTGTTTTTT | CASSFLVGGGDGELFF
. | TRBJ2-5 | TRBV5-4 | . | TGTGCCAGCAGCTTCCATGCGGGACCCCAAGGGGAGACCCAGTACTTC | CASSFHAGPQGETQYF
TRBD1 | TRBJ2-1 | TRBV19 | . | TGTGCCAGTAGTAGAGGACAGGGGGCCGGCAATGAGCAGTTCTTC | CASSRGQGAGNEQFF
. | TRBJ1-5 | TRBV7-8 | . | TGTGCCAGCAGCCCTGACCGGTACAGTAATCAGCCCCAGCATTTT | CASSPDRYSNQPQHF
TRBD1 | TRBJ2-5 | TRBV2 | . | TGTGCCAGCAGCACGGACAGGGGAGAAGAGACCCAGTACTTC | CASSTDRGEETQYF
TRBD1 | TRBJ1-1 | TRBV6-5 | . | TGTGCCAGCAGGCTAACCAGGGGGAGCACTGAAGCTTTCTTT | CASRLTRGSTEAFF
TRBD1 | TRBJ2-1 | TRBV7-2 | . | TGTGCCAGCAGCCGTGGGTTGAGGGACAGGGGTGCCAATGAGCAGTTCTTC | CASSRGLRDRGANEQFF
. | TRBJ2-1 | TRBV12-3/TRBV12-4 | . | TGTGCCAGCAGAGATTTAGCACCCAATGAGCAGTTCTTC | CASRDLAPNEQFF
TRBD2 | TRBJ2-7 | TRBV7-2 | . | TGTGCCAGCAGCTTACTAGCGGGAGGGCCTCTCTCCTACGAGCAGTACTTC | CASSLLAGGPLSYEQYF